This T cell receptor beta chain derives from a study of OX40 agonist ivuxolimab in advanced cancers. Background on the study: People who had prior anti-PD-1, anti-PD-L1 or anti-CTLA-4 therapy could take part, and 40% had some. General study results and limits: Expanded clones were, on average, more numerous among CD8+ T cells than CD4+.

This CDR3 spans 14 amino acids. After removal of 7 bases from V and 2 bases from J, the junction contained 6 bases not matched to a gene. The germline gives CDR1 MDHEN, CDR2 SYDVKM. To note about this clone: Its antigen is currently unknown.

TCRdb keeps only in-frame clones here, not all; method: immunoSEQ multiplex PCR. The data contain about 84,000 clones, about nine tenths of them seen just once; the ten biggest clones take up approximately 0.41%. Specimen: CD4+ or CD8+ T cells sorted from blood, collected in a trial of the OX40 agonist ivuxolimab. The chain employs TRBV28 and TRBJ2-7; TRBD1 aligns across 9 bases. The sequence derives from an adult with an advanced solid tumor such as melanoma, head and neck, liver or kidney cancer. The CDR3 sequence: CASNGQGPPYEQYF. DNA for the CDR3: TGTGCCAGCAACGGACAGGGGCCTCCCTACGAGCAGTACTTC.